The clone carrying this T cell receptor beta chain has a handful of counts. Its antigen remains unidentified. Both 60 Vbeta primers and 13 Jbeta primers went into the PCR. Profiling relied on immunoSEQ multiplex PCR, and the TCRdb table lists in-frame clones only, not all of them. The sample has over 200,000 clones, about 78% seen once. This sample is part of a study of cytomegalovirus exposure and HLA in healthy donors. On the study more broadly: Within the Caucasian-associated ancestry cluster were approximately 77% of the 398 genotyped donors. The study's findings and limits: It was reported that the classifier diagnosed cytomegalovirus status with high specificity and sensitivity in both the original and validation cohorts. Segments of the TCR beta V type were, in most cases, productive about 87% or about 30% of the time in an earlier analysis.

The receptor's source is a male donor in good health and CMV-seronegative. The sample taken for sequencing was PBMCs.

CDR3 sequence reads: CASSPRDGAGTDTQYF. CDR3 coding DNA: TGTGCCAGCAGTCCTAGGGATGGGGCGGGCACAGATACGCAGTATTTT. The V and J genes are TRBV28 and TRBJ2-3, with D possibly being TRBD1 (5 bases). The length of the CDR3 is 16 residues. Germline CDR1 reads MDHEN; CDR2 reads SYDVKM. V was pared by 5 bases and J by 1 base, with 16 bases between. The full variable domain, rest sourced from reference TRBV28 and TRBJ2-3, is DVKVTQSSRYLVKRTGEKVFLECVQDMDHENMFWYRQDPGLGLRLIYFSYDVKMKEKGDIPEGYSVSREKKERFSLILESASTNQTSMYLCASSPRDGAGTDTQYFGPGTRLTVL.